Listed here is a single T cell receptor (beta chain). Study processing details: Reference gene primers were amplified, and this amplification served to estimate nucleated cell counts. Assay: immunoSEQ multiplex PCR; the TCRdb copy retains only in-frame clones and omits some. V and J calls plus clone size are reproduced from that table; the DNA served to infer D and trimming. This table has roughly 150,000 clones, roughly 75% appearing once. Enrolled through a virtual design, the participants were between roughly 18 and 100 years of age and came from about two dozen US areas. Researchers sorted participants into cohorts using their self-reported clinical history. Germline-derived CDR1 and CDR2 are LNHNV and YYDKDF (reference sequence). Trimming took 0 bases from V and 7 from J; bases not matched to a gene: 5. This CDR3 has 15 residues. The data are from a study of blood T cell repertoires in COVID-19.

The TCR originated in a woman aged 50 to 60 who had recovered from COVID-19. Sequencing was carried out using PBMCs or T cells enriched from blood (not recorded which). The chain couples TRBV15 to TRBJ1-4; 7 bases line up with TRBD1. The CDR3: CATSRDKGAGEKLFF. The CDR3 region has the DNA TGTGCCACCAGCAGAGATAAGGGGGCGGGTGAAAAACTGTTTTTT.